The 9 T cell receptor beta chains listed next were all sequenced from one sample in a study of cytomegalovirus exposure and HLA in healthy donors. The data were produced by immunoSEQ multiplex PCR, yet TCRdb's version contains in-frame clones alone and is incomplete. The sample carries about 360,000 clones, 75% to 90% recorded once. The sample taken for sequencing was PBMCs. The origin of the receptors is a woman between 18 and 29 years old in good health and CMV-seronegative.

In its sample, this clone was seen once. This chain connects TRBV12-5 to TRBJ1-1; the D gene is possibly TRBD1 (5 bases). V was cut by 4 bases and J by 4 bases, with 10 bases left in between. CDR3 length: 13 residues. Germline assignment: CDR1 LGHNT and CDR2 FRNRAP. CDR3: CASGWGPGTEAFF. The CDR3 coding sequence is TGTGCTAGTGGTTGGGGCCCGGGCACTGAAGCTTTCTTT. The full variable domain, in which reference TRBV12-5 and TRBJ1-1 provide the parts outside the CDR3, is DARVTQTPRHKVTEMGQEVTMRCQPILGHNTVFWYRQTMMQGLELLAYFRNRAPLDDSGMPKDRFSAEMPDATLATLKIQPSEPRDSAVYFCASGWGPGTEAFFGQGTRLTVV.

The chain has TRBV6-6 and TRBJ1-1, with 9 bases aligning to TRBD1. CDR1 is MNHNY and CDR2 is SVGAGI in the germline V gene (reference sequence). The CDR3 consists of 16 residues. V shed 2 bases and J 4 bases; nucleotides not matched to a gene: 8. DNA for the CDR3: TGTGCCAGCAGTTACCGGAAAGGGACAGGGCCCACTGAAGCTTTCTTT. Protein product: CASSYRKGTGPTEAFF.

The chain combines TRBV5-4 with TRBJ1-2; 7 bases fit TRBD1. Germline CDR1 SGHNT, CDR2 YYREEE (reference sequence). V was pared by 7 bases and J by 2 bases, with 8 bases of the junction left unmatched. This CDR3 is 14 amino acids long. CDR3 protein: CASLRQGENYGYTF. CDR3 DNA: TGTGCCAGCCTCAGACAGGGTGAAAACTATGGCTACACCTTC.

V is TRBV5-1 and J is TRBJ2-7; 7 bases fit TRBD2. CDR3 size: 14 residues. The trim removed 4 bases at V and 4 bases at J, leaving 8 bases unmatched. Germline lookup yields CDR1 SGHRS and CDR2 YFSETQ. CDR3 region: CASSQSGETYEQYF. The CDR3 bases are TGCGCCAGCAGCCAAAGCGGGGAAACTTACGAGCAGTACTTC.

The chain couples TRBV6-5 to TRBJ2-1; D remains ambiguous. Trimming shortened V by 0 bases and J by 0 bases, and 6 bases separated the two germline ends. Germline V gene data show CDR1 as MNHEY and CDR2 as SVGAGI. This CDR3 contains 15 residues. The CDR3 is CASSYSASSYNEQFF. The CDR3 DNA is TGTGCCAGCAGTTACTCCGCGAGCTCCTACAATGAGCAGTTCTTC.

The V gene is TRBV28, the J gene TRBJ1-1; D might be TRBD1 (5 bases). V dropped 5 bases and J dropped 4 bases, with 11 bases sitting between them. This CDR3 has 13 residues. Germline CDR1 and CDR2: MDHEN and SYDVKM. CDR3 sequence: CASSIGGGTEAFF. CDR3 DNA sequence: TGTGCCAGCAGTATCGGCGGGGGCACTGAAGCTTTCTTT.

This chain connects TRBV23-1 to TRBJ2-3, with TRBD2 as a possible D gene (5 bases). TRBV23-1 is an ORF for which the function is uncertain. V gave up 3 bases and J gave up 2 bases, with 18 bases separating them. This CDR3 is built from 17 residues. CDR3 amino acids: CASSHCVTLDFTDTQYF. DNA for the CDR3: TGCGCCAGCAGTCACTGCGTAACCTTGGACTTCACAGATACGCAGTATTTT.

This clone appeared once. V is TRBV29-1 and J is TRBJ2-7; 7 bases line up with TRBD1. This CDR3 comprises 13 residues. Germline trimming cut 6 bases from V and 2 bases from J; bases unmatched to any gene: 7. Germline V gives CDR1 SQVTM, CDR2 ANQGSEA. The chain's CDR3 is CSVNLGQPYEQYF. DNA of the CDR3: TGCAGCGTCAACTTGGGACAGCCCTACGAGCAGTACTTC.

This clone has only a few counts. Germline and junction disagree at one end, which may indicate a read error. At the DNA level, this CDR3 is encoded by other sequences in the same sample as well. For the CDR3, the DNA is TGTGCCAGCAGTTTAGGCAGGGACTACGAGCAGTACTTC. This codes for CASSLGRDYEQYF. V gene TRBV7-2 combines with J gene TRBJ2-7; D is possibly TRBD1 (5 bases). From germline, CDR1 is SGHTA and CDR2 FQGNSA. This CDR3 spans 13 amino acids.